One and the same sample provided the 10 T cell receptor beta chains below, sequenced in a study of cytomegalovirus exposure and HLA in healthy donors. Profiled with immunoSEQ multiplex PCR; TCRdb holds only in-frame clones, not every one. The top ten clones hold approximately 2% of a sample with about 130,000 clones, about 94% of them seen once. The specimen was PBMCs. These receptors were obtained from a man younger than 35 in good health and CMV-seropositive.

The chain combines TRBV5-1 with TRBJ2-2; tentative D call: TRBD1 (6 bases). Germline CDR1 reads SGHRS; CDR2 reads YFSETQ. Trimming removed 3 bases at V and 5 bases at J, with 11 bases between. The CDR3 covers 14 residues. CDR3 protein: CASSYRQATGELFF. In DNA form, the CDR3 reads TGCGCCAGCAGCTATCGACAGGCGACCGGGGAGCTGTTTTTT.

This rearrangement joins TRBV6-5 to TRBJ2-1, with D maybe TRBD2 (6 bases). This CDR3 has 15 residues. Per germline, CDR1 MNHEY and CDR2 SVGAGI. V lost 5 bases and J 2 bases, leaving 13 bases between the germline ends. In nucleotides, the CDR3 is TGTGCCAGCAGTCTGACTAGAGCCCCCTACAATGAGCAGTTCTTC. Translating it yields CASSLTRAPYNEQFF.

In its sample, this clone was seen a few times. In DNA, the CDR3 is TGTGCCAGCAGTTTAGTAGGGGATCAGCCCCAGCATTTT. It codes for CASSLVGDQPQHF. The chain is built from TRBV28 and TRBJ1-5; possibly TRBD1 for D (5 bases). V was shortened by 2 bases and J by 5 bases, with 7 bases between the two germline ends. Germline V CDR1 and CDR2: MDHEN, SYDVKM. The CDR3 totals 13 residues. Combining the CDR3 with reference TRBV28 and TRBJ1-5 gives the whole variable domain DVKVTQSSRYLVKRTGEKVFLECVQDMDHENMFWYRQDPGLGLRLIYFSYDVKMKEKGDIPEGYSVSREKKERFSLILESASTNQTSMYLCASSLVGDQPQHFGDGTRLSIL.

The chain is built from TRBV6-1 and TRBJ1-1; no reliable D call. Trimming shortened V by 2 bases and J by 12 bases, and 19 bases separated the two germline ends. From germline, CDR1 is MNHNS and CDR2 SASEGT. There are 14 residues in the CDR3. CDR3 loop: CASSELTRSPRPFF. CDR3 DNA sequence: TGTGCCAGCAGTGAACTAACTAGGTCTCCCCGACCTTTCTTT.

This chain joins TRBV28 and TRBJ1-2; 10 nucleotides match TRBD1. From germline, CDR1 is MDHEN and CDR2 SYDVKM. The CDR3 spans 16 residues. With 7 bases clipped from V and 7 bases from J, the junction kept 15 bases outside the gene matches. This CDR3 reads CASKPTGGSRAIGYTF. In DNA form, the CDR3 reads TGTGCCAGCAAACCGACAGGGGGCTCGCGAGCTATTGGCTACACCTTC.

This chain connects TRBV4-1 to TRBJ1-5; the D gene is possibly TRBD1 (6 bases). CDR3 length: 15 residues. The germline V and J ends were trimmed by 6 bases and 4 bases, with 16 bases remaining between them. The V gene's germline CDR1 is MGHRA and CDR2 YSYEKL. CDR3 in amino acids: CASSQNTGRNQPQHF. CDR3 nucleotides: TGCGCCAGCAGTCAAAACACAGGGCGGAATCAGCCCCAGCATTTT.

The chain couples TRBV9 to TRBJ2-1; 12 nucleotides align to TRBD2. V shed 4 bases, J shed 1 base, and the junction held 18 bases outside the gene matches. The CDR3 consists of 21 residues. The germline gives CDR1 SGDLS, CDR2 YYNGEE. CDR3 loop: CASSFPTSGSPERWSYNEQFF. Here the CDR3 DNA reads TGTGCCAGCAGCTTCCCGACTAGCGGGAGTCCGGAAAGATGGTCCTACAATGAGCAGTTCTTC.

CDR3 bases: TGTGCCAGCGTTACTTTCTCGGGACAGAGAGCCTACGAGCAGTACTTC. Translated, it gives CASVTFSGQRAYEQYF. The chain joins TRBV28 to TRBJ2-7, with 7 bases that match TRBD1. CDR1 is MDHEN, CDR2 SYDVKM, per germline. The trim removed 8 bases at V and 2 bases at J, leaving 15 bases unmatched. The CDR3 totals 16 residues.

This clone was recorded a few times. The V call is TRBV7-2, the J call TRBJ2-4; D perhaps matches TRBD1 (6 bases). This CDR3 is built from 14 residues. Trimming removed 5 bases from V and 2 bases from J, with 10 bases in between. Germline CDR1 SGHTA, CDR2 FQGNSA. This CDR3 reads CASSDGTTKNIQYF. The CDR3 DNA reads as TGTGCCAGCAGCGACGGGACAACCAAAAACATTCAGTACTTC.

The V gene is TRBV2, the J gene TRBJ2-1, with D possibly matching TRBD1 (5 bases). V was shortened by 1 base and J by 3 bases, with 10 bases between the two germline ends. This CDR3 region has 15 residues. Germline V gene data show CDR1 as SNHLY and CDR2 as FYNNEI. The CDR3 DNA reads TGTGCCAGCAGTGAAGACAGGTTCCTCTACAATGAGCAGTTCTTC. It translates to CASSEDRFLYNEQFF.